The 16 T cell receptor beta chains listed next were all sequenced from one sample in a study of CD8+CD57+ T cells in acquired aplastic anemia. CDR3 and TCR beta VDJ profiling relied on a genomic DNA template. TCRdb passed the reads through MiXCR, listing each CDR3 protein once. The data hold about 420,000 distinct CDR3 sequences, with around 68% observed a single time. The sequenced sample was sorted CD4+, CD8+, or CD8+CD57+ T cells (not recorded which) from PBMCs. The receptor source for this set is a human donor in good health, serving as a control.

This clonotype was recorded only once. An end of the junction differs from the germline gene, which may be a read error. The rearrangement uses TRBV7-3 and TRBJ2-5; D remains ambiguous. Per germline, CDR1 SGHTA and CDR2 FQGTGA. CDR3 size: 14 residues. The chain's CDR3 is CASSPRLRHSPHHF. The CDR3 DNA sequence: TGTGCCAGCAGCCCGAGACTTCGGCACTCACCCCACCACTTC. The full variable domain, completed using reference TRBV7-3 and TRBJ2-5, is GAGVSQTPSNKVTEKGKYVELRCDPISGHTALYWYRQSLGQGPEFLIYFQGTGAADDSGLPNDRFFAVRPEGSVSTLKIQRTERGDSAVYLCASSPRLRHSPHHFGPGTRLLVL.

As concerns this clonotype: The junction shows a germline mismatch at one end, possibly a read error. This chain joins TRBV7-2 and TRBJ2-7, with 7 bases aligning to TRBD1. Germline assignment: CDR1 SGHTA and CDR2 FQGNSA. The CDR3 runs to 17 residues. The CDR3 here is CASSLRSTGTVSYEQYF. CDR3 sequence (DNA): TGCGCCAGCAGCTTGCGATCAACCGGGACAGTCTCCTACGAGCAGTACTTC. Together with reference TRBV7-2 and TRBJ2-7, the CDR3 gives the full variable domain: GAGVSQSPSNKVTEKGKDVELRCDPISGHTALYWYRQSLGQGLEFLIYFQGNSAPDKSGLPSDRFSAERTGGSVSTLTIQRTQQEDSAVYLCASSLRSTGTVSYEQYFGPGTRLTVT.

Remarks on this clonotype: One end of the junction varies from germline; a read error may be responsible. V usage is TRBV7-8 and J usage is TRBJ2-3; D not certain. The CDR3 totals 14 residues. Germline lookup yields CDR1 SGHVS and CDR2 FQNEAQ. The CDR3 reads CASSLESRTDTQNF. CDR3 sequence (DNA): TGTGCCAGCAGCTTGGAGTCTAGAACGGATACGCAGAATTTT.

This clonotype was recorded many times. V and J are TRBV30 and TRBJ1-6; TRBD1 agrees at 10 bases. V was pared by 1 base and J by 3 bases, with 3 bases of the junction left unmatched. Germline assignment: CDR1 GTSNPN and CDR2 SVGIG (reference sequence). This CDR3 comprises 16 residues. CDR3 loop: CAWSATGGYYNSPLHF. Written as DNA, the CDR3 is TGTGCCTGGAGTGCGACAGGGGGCTACTATAATTCACCCCTCCACTTT.

This clonotype was counted a few times. One junction end does not reproduce the germline sequence, and a read error may be involved. This chain joins TRBV3-1 and TRBJ1-2; 8 nucleotides match TRBD1. Germline CDR1 LGHDT, CDR2 YNNKEL (reference sequence). The CDR3 extends over 14 amino acids. The DNA of the CDR3 is TGTGCCAGCAGCATCGCCGCGAGCACAGGGGGGCCCGACTTC. Protein: CASSIAASTGGPDF.

This clonotype was seen a few times. The J gene is TRBJ1-4, the V gene TRBV19, with a possible D match to TRBD1 (5 bases). This CDR3 spans 15 amino acids. V was clipped by 9 bases and J by 0 bases, with 14 bases between them. Germline CDR1 LNHDA, CDR2 SQIVND (reference sequence). The CDR3 DNA reads as TGTGCCAGCGGCGGGACGGCTGCAACTAATGAAAAACTGTTTTTT. Translated: CASGGTAATNEKLFF.

This clonotype has ten or more counts. The CDR3 here is CASNQRTEAFF. The DNA of the CDR3 is TGTGCCAGCAACCAGAGAACTGAAGCTTTCTTT. The gene calls are TRBV28 and TRBJ1-1; D remains ambiguous. Deletions cut 7 bases from V and 5 bases from J, with 8 bases between. The CDR3 covers 11 residues. Per the germline V gene, CDR1 is MDHEN and CDR2 is SYDVKM.

The rearrangement joins TRBV9 to TRBJ2-3; 11 positions match TRBD2. Germline values: CDR1 SGDLS, CDR2 YYNGEE. The junction had 1 base not matched to a gene; V was cut back by 5 bases and J by 5 bases. The CDR3 length is 13 residues. CDR3 amino acids: CASRGTSGDTQYF. The CDR3 DNA follows: TGTGCCAGCAGGGGGACTAGCGGAGATACGCAGTATTTT.

This clonotype was seen repeatedly, ten times or more. V and J are TRBV25-1 and TRBJ2-5, with 8 bases fitting TRBD2. Looked up from germline, CDR1 is MGHDK and CDR2 is SYGVNS. CDR3 length: 16 residues. The ends lost 6 bases at V and 6 bases at J; junction bases unmatched: 15. This CDR3 reads CASSAHGGGLIKTQYF. CDR3 nucleotide sequence: TGTGCCAGCAGCGCCCACGGGGGGGGGTTGATTAAGACCCAGTACTTC.

This clonotype was picked up one time. The chain combines TRBV20-1 with TRBJ1-2; D is unclear. Deletions cut 7 bases from V and 6 bases from J, with 21 bases between. Germline CDR1 reads DFQATT; CDR2 reads SNEGSKA (reference sequence). CDR3 length: 14 residues. The CDR3 loop is CSDGGPTASNGYTF. The CDR3 DNA reads as TGCAGTGATGGAGGGCCTACGGCCAGTAATGGCTACACCTTC.

The chain recombines TRBV2 with TRBJ1-2; tentatively, D is TRBD1 (6 bases). The CDR3 runs 15 residues. Trimming pared 9 bases from V and 5 bases from J, leaving 22 bases between. CDR1 and CDR2 (germline): SNHLY, FYNNEI. The CDR3 region is CASTKTTGSPYGYTF. Here the CDR3 DNA reads TGTGCCAGTACAAAAACCACAGGGAGTCCTTATGGCTACACCTTC.

This clonotype was observed a single time. A read error may account for a junction end that differs from germline. The J gene is TRBJ2-3, the V gene TRBV7-3, with D perhaps given as TRBD1 or TRBD2 (6 bases each). Germline V gene data show CDR1 as SGHTA and CDR2 as FQGTGA. CDR3 length equals 13 residues. Written as DNA, the CDR3 is TGTGCCAGCGGGGAGTCGGGGGCAGATAAGCAGTATTTT. This codes for CASGESGADKQYF.

As regards this clonotype: One end of the junction does not line up with germline, which may come from a read error. The chain is built from TRBV5-1 and TRBJ1-1, with D uncertain. CDR1 SGHRS and CDR2 YFSETQ come from the germline V gene. This CDR3 region has 13 residues. CDR3 protein: CASSLSRVGEAFF. CDR3 DNA sequence: TGTGCCAGCAGCTTGAGTAGAGTAGGTGAAGCTTTCTTT.

This clonotype was seen repeatedly, ten times or more. V is TRBV7-9 and J is TRBJ1-5; possibly TRBD1 for D (6 bases). This CDR3 region has 13 residues. V was shortened by 5 bases and J by 3 bases, with 8 bases between the two germline ends. Germline V gives CDR1 SEHNR, CDR2 FQNEAQ (reference sequence). The CDR3 region has the DNA TGTGCCAGCAGCCGGGACAACAATCAGCCCCAGCATTTT. Amino acid sequence: CASSRDNNQPQHF. Supplemented by reference TRBV7-9 and TRBJ1-5, the full variable domain reads DTGVSQNPRHKITKRGQNVTFRCDPISEHNRLYWYRQTLGQGPEFLTYFQNEAQLEKSRLLSDRFSAERPKGSFSTLEIQRTEQGDSAMYLCASSRDNNQPQHFGDGTRLSIL.

V usage is TRBV7-3 and J usage is TRBJ2-5; 12 bases fit TRBD1. The junction had 7 bases not matched to a gene; V was cut back by 2 bases and J by 3 bases. Germline values: CDR1 SGHTA, CDR2 FQGTGA. The CDR3 loop spans 17 amino acids. In nucleotides, the CDR3 is TGTGCCAGCAGCTTACCCGTGGGACAGGGGGCAGAAGAGACCCAGTACTTC. Encoded protein: CASSLPVGQGAEETQYF.

The gene calls are TRBV11-2 and TRBJ2-5, with 11 bases fitting TRBD2. V dropped 1 base and J dropped 4; count of bases not matched to a gene: 5. The CDR3 totals 16 residues. CDR1 and CDR2 from the germline V gene are SGHAT and FQNNGV. Written as DNA, the CDR3 is TGTGCCAGCAGCTTAGTTCGTAGCGGGGGGGGAGAGACCCAGTACTTC. It encodes CASSLVRSGGGETQYF.